These T cell receptor beta chains were read from a single sample in a study of T cell changes during pregnancy in multiple sclerosis. Some clones are missing from TCRdb's copy, which holds only in-frame ones; the method was immunoSEQ multiplex PCR. The sample has under 45,000 clones, roughly 91% seen once. Material: CD4+ T cells from peripheral blood mononuclear cells, obtained in the third trimester of pregnancy. These receptors came from a female donor with multiple sclerosis, enrolled in a pregnancy study. Each CDR3 is given with its conserved first and last residue. Fields, in order: CDR3 length, clone size, J gene, V gene, D gene, CDR3 DNA, CDR3 protein. D genes are given only for firm matches. Rows may omit the clone size; those that give it use once, few, many or a size class.

>16|-|TRBJ1-2|TRBV7-2|TRBD1
TGTGCCAGCAGCCCTACCAAAGGACAGGGGGCTATAGGCTACACCTTC
CASSPTKGQGAIGYTF
>16|-|TRBJ1-3|TRBV6-6|TRBD1
TGTGCCAGCAGAGATACCGGGACAGGGGGTGGAAACACCATATATTTT
CASRDTGTGGGNTIYF
>14|-|TRBJ2-5|TRBV11-2|-
TGTGCCAGCAGCTTAGGGGCAGTTCAAGAGACCCAGTACTTC
CASSLGAVQETQYF
>16|-|TRBJ1-1|TRBV4-2|-
TGTGCCAGCAGCCAAGATTTTTCGGGGGGGAACACTGAAGCTTTCTTT
CASSQDFSGGNTEAFF
>18|-|TRBJ2-7|TRBV13|-
TGTGCCAGCAGCTTAGGCCGAATGAAAAACAGCCTCTCCTACGAGCAGTACTTC
CASSLGRMKNSLSYEQYF
>14|-|TRBJ2-3|TRBV19|-
TGTGCCAGTAGTATAGACAGTGGCACAGATACGCAGTATTTT
CASSIDSGTDTQYF
>14|-|TRBJ2-5|TRBV25-1|-
TGTGCCAGCAGTGCGCCCGGAGGTGGCGAGACCCAGTACTTC
CASSAPGGGETQYF
>15|-|TRBJ2-7|TRBV28|TRBD1
TGTGCCAGCAGTTTAGGTGACAGGGGTTGGTACGAGCAGTACTTC
CASSLGDRGWYEQYF
>16|-|TRBJ1-2|TRBV5-1|-
TGCGCCAGCAGCTTGGCCTATGGCAGGGTTGGTTTAAACTACACCTTC
CASSLAYGRVGLNYTF
>14|once|TRBJ1-4|TRBV7-2|-
TGTGCCAGCAGCTTAACAGGGTGGGTGGAAAAACTGTTTTTT
CASSLTGWVEKLFF
>14|-|TRBJ2-4|TRBV10-1|-
TGCGCCAGCAGTGAAGGCGGAAAGGGGAACATTCAGTACTTC
CASSEGGKGNIQYF
>14|-|TRBJ2-5|TRBV19|TRBD1
TGTGCCAGTAAAAGACAGGGGGCGGGCGAGACCCAGTACTTC
CASKRQGAGETQYF
>16|-|TRBJ1-4|TRBV7-2|-
TGTGCCAGCAGCTTAGGGGCAGCCGGAACTAATGAAAAACTGTTTTTT
CASSLGAAGTNEKLFF
>13|-|TRBJ1-2|TRBV9|-
TGTGCCAGCAGCGTTGAGGGCAACTATGGCTACACCTTC
CASSVEGNYGYTF
>11|-|TRBJ2-1|TRBV2|-
TGTGCCAGCAACCTGGACTCTTGGCAGTTCTTC
CASNLDSWQFF
>15|once|TRBJ1-1|TRBV28|-
TGTGCCAGCAGTATACACGGCGGTGGAGGTACTGAAGCTTTCTTT
CASSIHGGGGTEAFF
>15|-|TRBJ2-7|TRBV5-1|-
TGCGCCAGCAGCCTCATCCCCTCAGGGACCTACGAGCAGTACTTC
CASSLIPSGTYEQYF
>14|-|TRBJ2-3|TRBV6-1|-
TGTGCCAGCAGTGAAGCCGCGGGCACAGATACGCAGTATTTT
CASSEAAGTDTQYF
>17|-|TRBJ2-2|TRBV7-9|TRBD1
TGTGCCAGCAGCCGCGGGGTCGGGACAGGGTTTATCGGGGAGCTGTTTTTT
CASSRGVGTGFIGELFF
>16|-|TRBJ2-3|TRBV6-1|-
TGTGCCAGCAGTGATGCAGGTTGGCCAGCTGGGGATACGCAGTATTTT
CASSDAGWPAGDTQYF
>16|-|TRBJ2-3|TRBV6-6|TRBD2
TGTGCCAGCAGTGGGGTGGGGGGGGGTCGCACAGATACGCAGTATTTT
CASSGVGGGRTDTQYF
>14|-|TRBJ1-1|TRBV5-1|TRBD1
TGCGCCAGCAGTGCCCAGGGGGCCAACACTGAAGCTTTCTTT
CASSAQGANTEAFF
>14|-|TRBJ1-4|TRBV6-1|TRBD1
TGTGCCAGCAGTAGACAGGGGACGAATGAAAAACTGTTTTTT
CASSRQGTNEKLFF